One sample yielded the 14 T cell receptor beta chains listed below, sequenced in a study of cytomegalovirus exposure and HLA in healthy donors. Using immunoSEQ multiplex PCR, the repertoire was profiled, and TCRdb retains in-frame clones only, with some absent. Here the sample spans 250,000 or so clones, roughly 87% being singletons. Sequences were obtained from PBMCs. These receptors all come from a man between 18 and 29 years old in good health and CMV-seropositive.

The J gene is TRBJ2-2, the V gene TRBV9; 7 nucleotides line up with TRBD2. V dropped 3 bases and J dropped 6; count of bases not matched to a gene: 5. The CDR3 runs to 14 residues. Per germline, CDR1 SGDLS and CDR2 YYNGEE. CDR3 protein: CASSAYREAGELFF. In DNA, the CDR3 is TGTGCCAGCAGCGCCTACCGGGAGGCCGGGGAGCTGTTTTTT. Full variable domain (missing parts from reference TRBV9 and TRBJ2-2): DSGVTQTPKHLITATGQRVTLRCSPRSGDLSVYWYQQSLDQGLQFLIQYYNGEERAKGNILERFSAQQFPDLHSELNLSSLELGDSALYFCASSAYREAGELFFGEGSRLTVL.

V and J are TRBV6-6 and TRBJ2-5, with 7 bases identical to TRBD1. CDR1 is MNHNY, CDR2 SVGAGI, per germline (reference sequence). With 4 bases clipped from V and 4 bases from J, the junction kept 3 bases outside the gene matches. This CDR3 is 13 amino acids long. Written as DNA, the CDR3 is TGTGCCAGCAGTTCGGGACAGTCAGAGACCCAGTACTTC. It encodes CASSSGQSETQYF.

In DNA form, the CDR3 reads TGCGCCAGCACCAAGCTCGGGATCCAAGAGACCCAGTACTTC. This encodes CASTKLGIQETQYF. The rearrangement links TRBV10-2 to TRBJ2-5, with D maybe TRBD2 (5 bases). V was clipped by 7 bases and J by 1 base, with 13 bases between them. CDR1 is WSHSY and CDR2 is SAAADI in the germline V gene. CDR3 length equals 14 residues.

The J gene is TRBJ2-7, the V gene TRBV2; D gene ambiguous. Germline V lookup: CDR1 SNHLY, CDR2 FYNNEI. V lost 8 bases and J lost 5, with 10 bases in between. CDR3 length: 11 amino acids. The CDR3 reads CASGIGDEQYF. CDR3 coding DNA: TGTGCCAGCGGGATTGGGGACGAGCAGTACTTC.

The CDR3 loop reads CASSYSGLAEDTQYF. DNA of the CDR3: TGTGCCAGCAGTTACAGTGGACTAGCGGAAGATACGCAGTATTTT. The V gene is TRBV6-5, the J gene TRBJ2-3, with 10 bases matching TRBD2. The CDR3 consists of 15 residues. V gave up 2 bases and J gave up 5 bases; unmatched junction bases: 4. CDR1 is MNHEY and CDR2 is SVGAGI in the germline V gene.

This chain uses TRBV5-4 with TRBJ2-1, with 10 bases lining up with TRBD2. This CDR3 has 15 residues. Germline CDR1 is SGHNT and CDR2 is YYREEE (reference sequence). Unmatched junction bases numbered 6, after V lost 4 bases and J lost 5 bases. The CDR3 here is CASSRMGLANNEQFF. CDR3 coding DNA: TGTGCCAGCAGCCGAATGGGACTAGCGAACAATGAGCAGTTCTTC.

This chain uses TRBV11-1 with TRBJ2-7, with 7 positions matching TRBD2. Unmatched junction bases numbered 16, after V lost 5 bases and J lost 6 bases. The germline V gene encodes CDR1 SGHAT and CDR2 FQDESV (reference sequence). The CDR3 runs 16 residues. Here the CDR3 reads CASSPRGSGKGGEQYF. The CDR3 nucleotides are TGTGCCAGCAGCCCCCGAGGCAGCGGGAAAGGCGGCGAGCAGTACTTC.

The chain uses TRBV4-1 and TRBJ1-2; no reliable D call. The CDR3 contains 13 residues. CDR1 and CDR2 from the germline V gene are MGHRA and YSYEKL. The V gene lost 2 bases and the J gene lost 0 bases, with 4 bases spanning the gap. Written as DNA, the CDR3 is TGCGCCAGCAGCCAACAACCTAACTATGGCTACACCTTC. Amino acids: CASSQQPNYGYTF.

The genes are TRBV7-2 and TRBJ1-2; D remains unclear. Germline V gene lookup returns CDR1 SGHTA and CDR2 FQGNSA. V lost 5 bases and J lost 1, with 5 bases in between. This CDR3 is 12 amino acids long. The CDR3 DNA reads TGTGCCAGCAGCACAGATAACTATGGCTACACCTTC. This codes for CASSTDNYGYTF. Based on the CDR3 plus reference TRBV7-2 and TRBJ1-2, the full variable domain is GAGVSQSPSNKVTEKGKDVELRCDPISGHTALYWYRQSLGQGLEFLIYFQGNSAPDKSGLPSDRFSAERTGGSVSTLTIQRTQQEDSAVYLCASSTDNYGYTFGSGTRLTVV.

The CDR3 is CASSLDRLYNEQFF. Here the CDR3 DNA reads TGTGCCAGCAGTCTCGACAGGCTATACAATGAGCAGTTCTTC. V is TRBV27 and J is TRBJ2-1, with D maybe TRBD1 (6 bases). The CDR3 sequence is 14 residues long. V lost 5 bases, J lost 4 bases, and 12 bases lay in between. Germline CDR1 is MNHEY and CDR2 is SMNVEV (reference sequence).

CDR3 nucleotide sequence: TGTGCCAGCAGTCAACCGGGACTAGCGGGAGTTACGCAGTATTTT. It yields the protein CASSQPGLAGVTQYF. The V call is TRBV6-5, the J call TRBJ2-3; 14 bases map to TRBD2. Losses at the gene ends were 5 bases for V and 8 bases for J; bases not matched to a gene: 6. The CDR3 is made up of 15 amino acids. Germline CDR1 and CDR2: MNHEY and SVGAGI.

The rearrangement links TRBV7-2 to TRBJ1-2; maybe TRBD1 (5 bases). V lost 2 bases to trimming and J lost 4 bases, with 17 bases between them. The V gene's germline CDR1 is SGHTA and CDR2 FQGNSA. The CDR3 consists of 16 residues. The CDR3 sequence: CASSLRGGGPSYGYTF. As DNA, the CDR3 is TGTGCCAGCAGCTTAAGGGGCGGGGGACCTAGCTATGGCTACACCTTC.

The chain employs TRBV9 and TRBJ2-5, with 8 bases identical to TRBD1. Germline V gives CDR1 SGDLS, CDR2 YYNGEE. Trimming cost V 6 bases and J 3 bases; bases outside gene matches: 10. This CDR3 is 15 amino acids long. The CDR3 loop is CASTVLGTGEETQYF. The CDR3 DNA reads TGTGCCAGCACCGTTCTCGGGACAGGCGAAGAGACCCAGTACTTC.

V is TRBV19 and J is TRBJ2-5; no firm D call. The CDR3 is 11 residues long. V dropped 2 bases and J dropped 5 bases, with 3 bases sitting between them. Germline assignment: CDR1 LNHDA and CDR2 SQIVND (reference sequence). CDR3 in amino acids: CASSISETQYF. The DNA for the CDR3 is TGTGCCAGTAGTATATCCGAGACCCAGTACTTC.